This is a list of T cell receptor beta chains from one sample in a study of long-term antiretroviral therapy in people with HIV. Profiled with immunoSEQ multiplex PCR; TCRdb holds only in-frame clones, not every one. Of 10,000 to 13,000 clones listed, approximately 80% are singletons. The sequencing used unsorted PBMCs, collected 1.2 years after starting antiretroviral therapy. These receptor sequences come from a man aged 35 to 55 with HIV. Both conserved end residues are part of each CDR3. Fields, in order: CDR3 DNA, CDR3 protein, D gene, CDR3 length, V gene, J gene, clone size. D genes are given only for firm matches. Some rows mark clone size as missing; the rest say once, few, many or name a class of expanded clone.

DNA: TGTGCCAGCAGCTTAAGGCGGGATAGCAATCAGCCCCAGCATTTT
CDR3: CASSLRRDSNQPQHF
D: NA
length: 15
V: TRBV7-2
J: TRBJ1-5
size: NA

DNA: TGTGCCAGCAGCCAAGATCTCAGGGTCCCTAGCTTGAGCTACACCTTC
CDR3: CASSQDLRVPSLSYTF
D: NA
length: 16
V: TRBV4-2
J: TRBJ1-2
size: NA

DNA: TGCGCCAGCAGTGCGGGGGGGCCAAATGAGCAGTTCTTC
CDR3: CASSAGGPNEQFF
D: TRBD2
length: 13
V: TRBV5-1
J: TRBJ2-1
size: once

DNA: TGTGCCACCAGCAGAGTGGAGGGGGCCTATGGCTACACCTTC
CDR3: CATSRVEGAYGYTF
D: TRBD1
length: 14
V: TRBV15
J: TRBJ1-2
size: once

DNA: TGTGCCAGCAGCTTGGGGCAGGTAGCATCCCAGCCCCAGCATTTT
CDR3: CASSLGQVASQPQHF
D: NA
length: 15
V: TRBV5-6
J: TRBJ1-5
size: NA

DNA: TGTGCCAGCTCACCGGACAGCTCCTACGAGCAGTACTTC
CDR3: CASSPDSSYEQYF
D: NA
length: 13
V: TRBV18
J: TRBJ2-7
size: NA

DNA: TGTGCCAGCTCACCGGAGGCAGCAACTAATGAAAAACTGTTTTTT
CDR3: CASSPEAATNEKLFF
D: NA
length: 15
V: TRBV18
J: TRBJ1-4
size: NA

DNA: TGTGCCAGCAGCGTCAGGGGGGACTACAATGAGCAGTTCTTC
CDR3: CASSVRGDYNEQFF
D: NA
length: 14
V: TRBV9
J: TRBJ2-1
size: NA

DNA: TGTGCCAGCAGCCCCAGATTCGGCGAACCGGCGGACACCATATATTTT
CDR3: CASSPRFGEPADTIYF
D: NA
length: 16
V: TRBV9
J: TRBJ1-3
size: NA

DNA: TGTGCCAGTAGCATGACAGTACTACTCGACACTGAAGCTTTCTTT
CDR3: CASSMTVLLDTEAFF
D: NA
length: 15
V: TRBV19
J: TRBJ1-1
size: NA

DNA: TGCGCCAGCAGTCACCAGGGGGCGTCGGACCAGCCCCAGCATTTT
CDR3: CASSHQGASDQPQHF
D: TRBD1
length: 15
V: TRBV23-1
J: TRBJ1-5
size: NA

DNA: TGTGCCAGCAGTGTCGCTGGAGACAGGGGCACAGATACGCAGTATTTT
CDR3: CASSVAGDRGTDTQYF
D: TRBD1
length: 16
V: TRBV2
J: TRBJ2-3
size: NA

DNA: TGTGCCAGCAGCTTAGCTGATTCGACAGGGATGAATGAGCAGTTCTTC
CDR3: CASSLADSTGMNEQFF
D: TRBD1
length: 16
V: TRBV7-6
J: TRBJ2-1
size: NA

DNA: TGTGCCAGCAGCTTAGGGACTAGAGAGGGTGAGCAGTTCTTC
CDR3: CASSLGTREGEQFF
D: TRBD2
length: 14
V: TRBV7-2
J: TRBJ2-1
size: NA

DNA: TGTGCCAGCAGCTTAGGGGGGGGGAATCAGCCCCAGCATTTT
CDR3: CASSLGGGNQPQHF
D: NA
length: 14
V: TRBV7-8
J: TRBJ1-5
size: NA

DNA: TGTGCCAGCAGCATCTCACAGGGTTTAGTGGGTGGCTACACCTTC
CDR3: CASSISQGLVGGYTF
D: NA
length: 15
V: TRBV11-2
J: TRBJ1-2
size: NA

DNA: TGTGCCAGCAGCCCCCCAGGAGGGTATGGCTACACCTTC
CDR3: CASSPPGGYGYTF
D: NA
length: 13
V: TRBV7-9
J: TRBJ1-2
size: once

DNA: TGTGCCAGCAGTGCACAGGGATACTATGGCTACACCTTC
CDR3: CASSAQGYYGYTF
D: NA
length: 13
V: TRBV2
J: TRBJ1-2
size: NA

DNA: TGTGCCTGGACCGGGGCCCCGGGCGGTAACTATGGCTACACCTTC
CDR3: CAWTGAPGGNYGYTF
D: NA
length: 15
V: TRBV30
J: TRBJ1-2
size: NA

DNA: TGTGCCAGCAGCCTCAGACTAGCGGGGGAGACCACAGATACGCAGTATTTT
CDR3: CASSLRLAGETTDTQYF
D: TRBD2
length: 17
V: TRBV7-8
J: TRBJ2-3
size: NA

DNA: TGTGCCAGCAGCCAGGGGCGTCTCTACGAGCAGTACTTC
CDR3: CASSQGRLYEQYF
D: NA
length: 13
V: TRBV13
J: TRBJ2-7
size: few

DNA: TGTGCCAGCAGCTTGGGTGAGAGGTTAGACACAGATACGCAGTATTTT
CDR3: CASSLGERLDTDTQYF
D: NA
length: 16
V: TRBV5-6
J: TRBJ2-3
size: NA

DNA: TGTGCCAGCAGCGTTAGCGGGGCGAACACCGGGGAGCTGTTTTTT
CDR3: CASSVSGANTGELFF
D: TRBD2
length: 15
V: TRBV7-8
J: TRBJ2-2
size: NA